Listed below are T cell receptor beta chains from one sample, sequenced in a study of blood T cell repertoires in COVID-19. The protocol was immunoSEQ multiplex PCR, while the TCRdb copy is restricted to in-frame clones and leaves out a portion. Of 50,000 or so clones listed, over 90% were seen once; the top ten hold 8.5% to 10%. The sequenced sample consisted of peripheral blood. The receptors come from a woman older than 75 with acute or convalescent COVID-19. Each CDR3 is given with its conserved first and last residue. A D gene is named only where the DNA matches it firmly. The size entry is marked missing in some rows and otherwise reads once, few, many or a size class.

V gene: TRBV6-5
D gene: TRBD1
J gene: TRBJ1-2
clone size: .
CDR3 protein: CASSYSTGGNYGYTF
CDR3 DNA: TGTGCCAGCAGTTACTCAACAGGGGGTAACTATGGCTACACCTTC

V gene: TRBV21-1
D gene: .
J gene: TRBJ1-1
clone size: .
CDR3 protein: CASSKVATGGANTEAFF
CDR3 DNA: TGTGCCAGCAGCAAAGTCGCGACAGGGGGCGCGAACACTGAAGCTTTCTTT

V gene: TRBV4-3
D gene: .
J gene: TRBJ1-4
clone size: .
CDR3 protein: CASSQGDRGGEKLFF
CDR3 DNA: TGCGCCAGCAGCCAAGGAGACAGAGGGGGTGAAAAACTGTTTTTT

V gene: TRBV6-6
D gene: .
J gene: TRBJ1-2
clone size: .
CDR3 protein: CASSGANYGYTF
CDR3 DNA: TGTGCCAGCAGCGGAGCTAACTATGGCTACACCTTC

V gene: TRBV2
D gene: .
J gene: TRBJ1-3
clone size: .
CDR3 protein: CASSLGRDPRNTIYF
CDR3 DNA: TGTGCCAGCAGTTTAGGGAGAGACCCACGAAACACCATATATTTT

V gene: TRBV9
D gene: TRBD1
J gene: TRBJ1-1
clone size: .
CDR3 protein: CASSVGGQGTEAFF
CDR3 DNA: TGTGCCAGCAGCGTAGGTGGACAGGGCACTGAAGCTTTCTTT

V gene: TRBV7-9
D gene: TRBD2
J gene: TRBJ2-4
clone size: .
CDR3 protein: CASSLLGGGGEVYF
CDR3 DNA: TGTGCCAGCAGCTTACTTGGAGGCGGGGGTGAGGTCTACTTC

V gene: TRBV27
D gene: .
J gene: TRBJ2-7
clone size: .
CDR3 protein: CASSTYSRSYEQYF
CDR3 DNA: TGTGCCAGCAGTACCTACAGCCGCTCCTACGAGCAGTACTTC

V gene: TRBV9
D gene: .
J gene: TRBJ2-5
clone size: .
CDR3 protein: CASSVDGAGNQETQYF
CDR3 DNA: TGTGCCAGCAGCGTAGACGGGGCGGGAAACCAAGAGACCCAGTACTTC

V gene: TRBV9
D gene: TRBD2
J gene: TRBJ2-1
clone size: .
CDR3 protein: CASSVSGLAGGLEQFF
CDR3 DNA: TGTGCCAGCAGCGTAAGTGGACTAGCGGGAGGACTTGAGCAGTTCTTC

V gene: TRBV5-1
D gene: TRBD1
J gene: TRBJ1-2
clone size: .
CDR3 protein: CASSSGGQGPGGYTF
CDR3 DNA: TGCGCCAGCAGCTCTGGGGGACAGGGGCCAGGTGGCTACACCTTC

V gene: TRBV10-3
D gene: .
J gene: TRBJ2-1
clone size: .
CDR3 protein: CAISTTGTEQFF
CDR3 DNA: TGTGCCATCAGTACGACCGGGACAGAGCAGTTCTTC

V gene: TRBV28
D gene: .
J gene: TRBJ2-3
clone size: .
CDR3 protein: CASSLIFEDTQYF
CDR3 DNA: TGTGCCAGCAGTTTAATCTTCGAGGATACGCAGTATTTT

V gene: TRBV27
D gene: .
J gene: TRBJ1-4
clone size: .
CDR3 protein: CASSLQGYNEKLFF
CDR3 DNA: TGTGCCAGCAGCCTTCAGGGCTATAATGAAAAACTGTTTTTT

V gene: TRBV7-9
D gene: TRBD1
J gene: TRBJ1-4
clone size: .
CDR3 protein: CASSRPGQANEKLFF
CDR3 DNA: TGTGCCAGCAGCCGCCCGGGACAGGCTAATGAAAAACTGTTTTTT

V gene: TRBV30
D gene: .
J gene: TRBJ1-1
clone size: .
CDR3 protein: CAWSVPPGREFF
CDR3 DNA: TGTGCCTGGAGTGTGCCCCCGGGTCGGGAGTTCTTT

V gene: TRBV27
D gene: TRBD2
J gene: TRBJ2-1
clone size: .
CDR3 protein: CASSLWGGTSGSNEQFF
CDR3 DNA: TGTGCCAGCAGTTTATGGGGAGGGACTAGCGGGAGTAATGAGCAGTTCTTC

V gene: TRBV6-5
D gene: .
J gene: TRBJ2-5
clone size: .
CDR3 protein: CASSRGQETQYF
CDR3 DNA: TGTGCCAGCAGTAGGGGTCAGGAGACCCAGTACTTC

V gene: TRBV4-3
D gene: TRBD1
J gene: TRBJ2-2
clone size: few
CDR3 protein: CASSQDQQGAITGELFF
CDR3 DNA: TGCGCCAGCAGCCAAGATCAACAGGGGGCTATCACCGGGGAGCTGTTTTTT

V gene: TRBV27
D gene: TRBD2
J gene: TRBJ2-3
clone size: .
CDR3 protein: CASSLRAGAADTQYF
CDR3 DNA: TGTGCCAGCAGTTTAAGGGCGGGAGCGGCAGATACGCAGTATTTT

V gene: TRBV4-2
D gene: .
J gene: TRBJ1-4
clone size: .
CDR3 protein: CASSQAGTGQEKLFF
CDR3 DNA: TGTGCCAGCAGCCAAGCTGGTACAGGGCAGGAAAAACTGTTTTTT

V gene: TRBV10-3
D gene: .
J gene: TRBJ1-5
clone size: .
CDR3 protein: CAISGMETNQPQHF
CDR3 DNA: TGTGCCATCAGTGGGATGGAGACGAATCAGCCCCAGCATTTT

V gene: TRBV30
D gene: .
J gene: TRBJ1-4
clone size: .
CDR3 protein: CAWSVAEKLFF
CDR3 DNA: TGTGCCTGGAGTGTGGCTGAAAAACTGTTTTTT

V gene: TRBV24-1
D gene: .
J gene: TRBJ2-3
clone size: .
CDR3 protein: CATKTSTDTQYF
CDR3 DNA: TGTGCCACCAAGACTAGCACAGATACGCAGTATTTT

V gene: TRBV18
D gene: TRBD1
J gene: TRBJ1-2
clone size: .
CDR3 protein: CASSPRDSSFYGYTF
CDR3 DNA: TGTGCCAGCTCACCCCGGGACAGTTCTTTCTATGGCTACACCTTC

V gene: TRBV24-1
D gene: TRBD2
J gene: TRBJ2-1
clone size: .
CDR3 protein: CATSDLPNPGLAGSSYNEQFF
CDR3 DNA: TGTGCCACCAGTGACCTTCCGAACCCGGGACTAGCCGGTAGCTCCTACAATGAGCAGTTCTTC

V gene: TRBV7-2
D gene: .
J gene: TRBJ2-5
clone size: .
CDR3 protein: CASRAGSGETQYF
CDR3 DNA: TGTGCCAGCAGGGCAGGGTCCGGAGAGACCCAGTACTTC

V gene: TRBV10-3
D gene: TRBD2
J gene: TRBJ2-1
clone size: .
CDR3 protein: CAISGQLAQNEQFF
CDR3 DNA: TGTGCCATCAGTGGGCAACTAGCGCAGAATGAGCAGTTCTTC